Below are 7 T cell receptor beta chains sequenced from a single sample in a study of blood T cell repertoires in COVID-19. The protocol was immunoSEQ multiplex PCR, while the TCRdb copy is restricted to in-frame clones and leaves out a portion. The repertoire holds 440,000 or so clones, with approximately 90% as singletons. Sequenced material: peripheral blood. The source of these receptors is a woman between 35 and 50 years old with COVID-19, enrolled during active disease.

This clone was seen only once. CDR3 amino acids: CASSYSGAQPQHF. The CDR3 DNA reads TGTGCCAGCAGTTACTCTGGTGCGCAGCCCCAGCATTTT. V is TRBV6-5 and J is TRBJ1-5; D uncertain. V lost 0 bases to trimming and J lost 7 bases, with 7 bases between them. Germline V gene sequence: CDR1 MNHEY, CDR2 SVGAGI. CDR3 size: 13 residues.

The chain employs TRBV7-9 and TRBJ2-2, with TRBD1 identical over 9 bases. This CDR3 is built from 16 residues. J was trimmed by 5 bases and V by 5 bases; bases with no gene match: 9. Germline CDR1 SEHNR, CDR2 FQNEAQ (reference sequence). The CDR3 region has the DNA TGTGCCAGCAGCGTAAGCTCCGGGACAGGGACCGGGGAGCTGTTTTTT. This translates into CASSVSSGTGTGELFF.

The gene calls are TRBV5-1 and TRBJ2-3; possible D gene TRBD2, 5 bases. Between the trimmed V and J ends, which lost 4 bases and 1 base, there was a span of 13 bases. The CDR3 length is 15 residues. Looked up from germline, CDR1 is SGHRS and CDR2 is YFSETQ. The CDR3 DNA is TGCGCCAGCAGCCCCTCGGGGTTAGGCACAGATACGCAGTATTTT. Translation: CASSPSGLGTDTQYF.

The V gene is TRBV28, the J gene TRBJ1-5; D ambiguous. V was clipped by 3 bases and J by 3 bases, with 18 bases between them. The CDR3 covers 17 residues. The V gene's germline CDR1 is MDHEN and CDR2 SYDVKM. CDR3 bases: TGTGCCAGCAGTTTCCCCGTAAAGGCGGAGTTCAATCAGCCCCAGCATTTT. Translation: CASSFPVKAEFNQPQHF.

The CDR3 loop is CASSPPRGRDTIYF. CDR3 DNA sequence: TGTGCCAGCAGCCCCCCGCGGGGGCGGGACACCATATATTTT. The chain couples TRBV7-8 to TRBJ1-3; the D gene is possibly TRBD1 (6 bases). This CDR3 is 14 amino acids long. V was shortened by 5 bases and J by 8 bases, with 16 bases between the two germline ends. CDR1 and CDR2 from the germline V gene are SGHVS and FQNEAQ.

A remark on this clone: The sample holds other DNA sequences that translate to the same CDR3. The genes are TRBV5-4 and TRBJ2-2, with D possibly TRBD2 on 5 matching bases. CDR3 length: 13 residues. Germline-derived CDR1 and CDR2 are SGHNT and YYREEE (reference sequence). V lost 1 base and J 5 bases, leaving 6 bases between the germline ends. CDR3 in DNA: TGTGCCAGCAGCTTGCCGGGGACCGGGGAGCTGTTTTTT. It codes for CASSLPGTGELFF.

This sequence joins TRBV6-2 or TRBV6-3 and TRBJ2-7; 8 bases map to TRBD2. Germline V gives CDR1 MNHEY, CDR2 SVGEGT. V gave up 6 bases and J gave up 2 bases; unmatched junction bases: 6. The CDR3 has 14 residues. CDR3: CASSWTSPPYEQYF. The CDR3, as DNA: TGTGCCAGCAGCTGGACTAGCCCGCCCTACGAGCAGTACTTC.